This T cell receptor beta chain is from a study of tumor and adjacent non-tumor tissue in lung cancer. The CDR3 sequence is 16 residues long. Germline lookup yields CDR1 MGHRA and CDR2 YSYEKL. Trimming left V 2 bases short and J 4 bases short, with 18 bases between. RNA was extracted from bulk tissue without any cell sorting. This non-tumor lung sample came from over 3 cm beyond the tumor edge. A modified ARM-PCR protocol with three rounds of nested PCR amplified TCRbeta. TCRdb re-analysed the multiplex PCR reads in MiXCR, keeping a single row per CDR3 protein. The sample yields 35,000 to 55,000 distinct CDR3 sequences, roughly two thirds seen once.

The source is a middle-aged woman with non-small cell lung cancer. This chain uses TRBV4-1 with TRBJ2-7; no firm D call. The material sequenced was distant non-tumor lung tissue. The CDR3 DNA reads as TGCGCCAGCAGCCAAAACCCGTCGGCGAGAGTTTACGAGCAGTACTTC. Translation gives CASSQNPSARVYEQYF.